Below, 3 T cell receptor beta chains from the same sample are listed, as sequenced in a study of CD8 T cells in Susac syndrome. RNA amounts of about 0.5 to 1 ug underwent reverse transcription with random hexamers. TCRdb passed the immunoSEQ multiplex PCR reads through MiXCR, listing each CDR3 protein once. The table records 200,000 or so distinct CDR3 sequences, roughly 94% of them present only once. The sample taken for sequencing was CD8+ T cells from PBMCs. Receptors originate from a human donor with Susac syndrome.

V is TRBV28 and J is TRBJ2-7; 13 nucleotides align to TRBD2. The CDR3 loop spans 16 amino acids. V dropped 5 bases and J dropped 1; count of bases not matched to a gene: 5. From germline, CDR1 is MDHEN and CDR2 SYDVKM. CDR3 loop: CASSPGLAGDSYEQYF. CDR3 bases: TGTGCCAGCAGTCCTGGACTAGCGGGAGATTCCTACGAGCAGTACTTC.

The chain links TRBV6-5 to TRBJ1-2, with TRBD1 matching over 10 bases. This CDR3 is 14 amino acids long. V dropped 6 bases and J dropped 7; count of bases not matched to a gene: 8. CDR1 is MNHEY, CDR2 SVGAGI, per germline. The CDR3 reads CASSNPGQGTGYTF. CDR3 sequence (DNA): TGTGCCAGCAGCAACCCGGGACAGGGGACTGGCTACACCTTC.

The chain recombines TRBV25-1 with TRBJ1-2; TRBD1 aligns across 7 bases. This CDR3 spans 15 amino acids. CDR1 MGHDK and CDR2 SYGVNS come from the germline V gene. Trimming took 1 base from V and 3 from J; bases not matched to a gene: 5. CDR3 nucleotide sequence: TGTGCCAGCAGTGAATGGACAGGAACGGACTATGGCTACACCTTC. This encodes CASSEWTGTDYGYTF.